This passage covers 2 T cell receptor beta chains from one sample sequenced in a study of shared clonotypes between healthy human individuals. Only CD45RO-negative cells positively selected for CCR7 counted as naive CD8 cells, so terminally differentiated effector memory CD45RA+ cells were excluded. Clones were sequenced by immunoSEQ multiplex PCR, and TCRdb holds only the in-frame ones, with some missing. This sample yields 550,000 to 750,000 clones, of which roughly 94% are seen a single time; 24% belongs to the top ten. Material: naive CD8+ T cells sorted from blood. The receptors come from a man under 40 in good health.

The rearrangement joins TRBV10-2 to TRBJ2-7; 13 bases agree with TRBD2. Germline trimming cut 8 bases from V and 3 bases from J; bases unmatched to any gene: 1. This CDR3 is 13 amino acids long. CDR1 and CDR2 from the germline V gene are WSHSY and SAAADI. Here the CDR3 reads CASGLAGDYEQYF. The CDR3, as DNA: TGCGCCAGCGGACTAGCGGGGGACTACGAGCAGTACTTC.

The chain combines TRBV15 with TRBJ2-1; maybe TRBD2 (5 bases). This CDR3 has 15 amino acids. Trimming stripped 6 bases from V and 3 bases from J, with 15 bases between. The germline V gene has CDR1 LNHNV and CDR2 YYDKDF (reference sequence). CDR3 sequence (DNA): TGTGCCACCAGACCCCACTACGCGGGCTACAATGAGCAGTTCTTC. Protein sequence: CATRPHYAGYNEQFF.